This paragraph covers one TCR beta chain sequence. The sample is drawn from a study of T cell responses to AZD1222 COVID-19 vaccine. Turning to the study itself: Researchers grouped second doses given at about 4 or about 12 weeks into one pool.

This table comes from immunoSEQ multiplex PCR, and its TCRdb copy is limited to in-frame clones, with some not included. The data show more than 100,000 clones, 92% seen once. This clonotype was sampled from an adult in good health. This material consisted of peripheral blood, taken on day 0 of AZD1222 vaccination.

As DNA, the CDR3 is TGTGCCAGCAGAAAGGGCGGAGGGCTAGCGGGACACAATGAGCAGTTCTTC. Its translation is CASRKGGGLAGHNEQFF. The chain uses TRBV11-3 and TRBJ2-1; the match to TRBD2 covers 9 bases. This CDR3 comprises 17 residues. CDR1 SGHNT and CDR2 YENEEA come from the germline V gene. The trim removed 6 bases at V and 5 bases at J, leaving 14 bases unmatched.